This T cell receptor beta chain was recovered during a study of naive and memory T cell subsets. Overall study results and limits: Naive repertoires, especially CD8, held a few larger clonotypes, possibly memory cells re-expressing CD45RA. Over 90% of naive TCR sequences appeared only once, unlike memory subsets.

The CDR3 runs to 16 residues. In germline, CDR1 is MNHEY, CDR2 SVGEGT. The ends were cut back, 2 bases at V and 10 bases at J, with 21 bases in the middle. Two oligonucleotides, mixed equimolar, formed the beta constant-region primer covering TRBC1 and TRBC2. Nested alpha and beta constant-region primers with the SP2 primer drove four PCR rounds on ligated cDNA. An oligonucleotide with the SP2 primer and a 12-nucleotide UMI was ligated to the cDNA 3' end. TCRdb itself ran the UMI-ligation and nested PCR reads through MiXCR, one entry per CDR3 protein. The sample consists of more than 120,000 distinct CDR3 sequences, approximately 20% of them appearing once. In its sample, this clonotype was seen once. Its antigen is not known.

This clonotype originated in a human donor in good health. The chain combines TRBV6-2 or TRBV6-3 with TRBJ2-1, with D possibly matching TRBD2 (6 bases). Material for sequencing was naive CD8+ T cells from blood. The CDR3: CASSYRASDAEWEQFF. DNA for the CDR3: TGTGCCAGCAGTTACAGGGCTAGCGACGCCGAGTGGGAGCAGTTCTTC.